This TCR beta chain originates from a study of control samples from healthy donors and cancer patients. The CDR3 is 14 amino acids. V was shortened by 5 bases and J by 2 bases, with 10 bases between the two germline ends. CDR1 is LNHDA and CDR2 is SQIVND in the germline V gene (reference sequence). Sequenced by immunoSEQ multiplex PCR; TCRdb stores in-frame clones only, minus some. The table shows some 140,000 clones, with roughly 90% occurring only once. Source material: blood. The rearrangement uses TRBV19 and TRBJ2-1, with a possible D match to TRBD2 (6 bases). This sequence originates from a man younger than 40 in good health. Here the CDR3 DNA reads TGTGCCAGTAGTCTAGCGACAACCTACAATGAGCAGTTCTTC. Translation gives CASSLATTYNEQFF.